This passage covers 19 T cell receptor beta chains from one sample sequenced in a study of CXCR3-negative and CXCR3-positive naive CD8 T cells. Findings and limits, study-wide: The TRB CDR3s that CXCR3-positive naive cells carried were more hydrophobic than those of CXCR3-negative naive cells.

It was by 5' RACE with UMI labels that the TRB cDNA libraries were prepared. Using the 5' RACE reads, TCRdb records one entry per CDR3 protein without DNA. The sample has some 54,000 distinct CDR3 sequences. Their cognate antigens are unknown. The material sequenced was naive CXCR3+ CD8+ T cells from blood. Subset reported: CD45RO-CCR7+CD27+CD95- naive CD8+ T cells expressing CXCR3 (TNR3+). All receptors come from a human donor in good health. Some clones in this sample may be carry-over from other donors' samples.

CDR3 amino acids: CASSYSGQAGELFF. The J gene is TRBJ2-2, the V gene TRBV6-5; the D call from TCRdb, TRBD1, cannot be confirmed without DNA. Germline CDR1 reads MNHEY; CDR2 reads SVGAGI. This CDR3 has 14 amino acids.

The chain employs TRBV9 and TRBJ2-1; TCRdb gives TRBD2 as the D gene, but with no DNA this cannot be confirmed. Looked up from germline, CDR1 is SGDLS and CDR2 is YYNGEE. The CDR3 contains 16 residues. CDR3 loop: CASSVVGLARNNEQFF. The whole variable domain, remainder taken from reference TRBV9 and TRBJ2-1, is DSGVTQTPKHLITATGQRVTLRCSPRSGDLSVYWYQQSLDQGLQFLIQYYNGEERAKGNILERFSAQQFPDLHSELNLSSLELGDSALYFCASSVVGLARNNEQFFGPGTRLTVL.

The chain is built from TRBV7-9 and TRBJ2-7; TCRdb picks TRBD2, but there is no DNA to check that call. In germline, CDR1 is SEHNR, CDR2 FQNEAQ (reference sequence). This CDR3 is built from 13 residues. The CDR3 loop reads CASSQPAAYEQYF.

The CDR3 protein is CASSLEGPEAFF. The rearrangement joins TRBV11-3 to TRBJ1-1. In germline, CDR1 is SGHNT, CDR2 YENEEA. CDR3 size: 12 residues. Based on the CDR3 plus reference TRBV11-3 and TRBJ1-1, the full variable domain is EAGVVQSPRYKIIEKKQPVAFWCNPISGHNTLYWYLQNLGQGPELLIRYENEEAVDDSQLPKDRFSAERLKGVDSTLKIQPAELGDSAVYLCASSLEGPEAFFGQGTRLTVV.

The chain recombines TRBV2 with TRBJ2-5; the TRBD1 assignment by TCRdb is unverifiable without DNA. This CDR3 contains 13 residues. Germline loops: CDR1 SNHLY, CDR2 FYNNEI. CDR3 sequence: CASSDPGEETQYF.

This chain connects TRBV7-9 to TRBJ2-2; checking the TCRdb D call of TRBD1 is not possible without DNA. This CDR3 is 17 amino acids long. From germline, CDR1 is SEHNR and CDR2 FQNEAQ (reference sequence). This chain's CDR3 is CASSPPLGPGDTGELFF.

The CDR3 protein is CATSGGLETQYF. This chain links TRBV5-6 with TRBJ2-5; the TCRdb call, TRBD1, lacks DNA for checking. This CDR3 spans 12 amino acids. Looked up from germline, CDR1 is SGHDT and CDR2 is YYEEEE.

This rearrangement joins TRBV28 to TRBJ1-1; TCRdb calls TRBD1, which cannot be checked without DNA. Germline loops: CDR1 MDHEN, CDR2 SYDVKM. The CDR3 contains 13 residues. CDR3 residues: CASSLWGAGEAFF.

CDR3 amino acids: CATSDFDRNYGYTF. This sequence joins TRBV24-1 and TRBJ1-2; checking the TCRdb D call of TRBD1 is not possible without DNA. The CDR3 runs to 14 residues. CDR1 KGHDR and CDR2 SFDVKD come from the germline V gene.

The gene calls are TRBV6-5 and TRBJ1-1; TCRdb's D call of TRBD1 is untestable without DNA. CDR1 MNHEY and CDR2 SVGAGI come from the germline V gene. The CDR3 runs 16 residues. CDR3 loop: CASSYLYGAMNTEAFF.

The chain uses TRBV9 and TRBJ2-1; TCRdb calls TRBD1, which cannot be checked without DNA. The V gene's germline CDR1 is SGDLS and CDR2 YYNGEE. The length of the CDR3 is 14 residues. The chain's CDR3 is CASSARWQNNEQFF.

The CDR3 spells CSVEGENTEAFF. The J gene is TRBJ1-1, the V gene TRBV29-1; TCRdb calls TRBD1, which cannot be checked without DNA. Germline values: CDR1 SQVTM, CDR2 ANQGSEA. The length of the CDR3 is 12 residues.

V usage is TRBV6-5 and J usage is TRBJ2-5. In germline, CDR1 is MNHEY, CDR2 SVGAGI. The CDR3 runs 12 residues. CDR3 sequence reads: CASRNALEAQYF.

The V call is TRBV6-2 or TRBV6-3, the J call TRBJ2-5; TCRdb picks TRBD1, but there is no DNA to check that call. The CDR3 length is 13 residues. CDR1 and CDR2 (germline): MNHEY, SVGEGT. CDR3 sequence: CASSDTGSETQYF.

The CDR3 protein is CASTPLHYRPVSYEQYF. The J gene is TRBJ2-7, the V gene TRBV11-2; checking the TCRdb D call of TRBD2 is not possible without DNA. From germline, CDR1 is SGHAT and CDR2 FQNNGV. The CDR3 sequence is 17 residues long.

This rearrangement joins TRBV29-1 to TRBJ2-7; TCRdb outputs TRBD1, but without DNA this stays unchecked. The germline CDR1 and CDR2 sequences are SQVTM and ANQGSEA. The CDR3 length is 13 residues. This chain's CDR3 is CSFLGVYSYEQYF.

This sequence joins TRBV7-2 and TRBJ2-5; without DNA, the TCRdb call of TRBD1 cannot be checked. This CDR3 region has 13 residues. From germline, CDR1 is SGHTA and CDR2 FQGNSA. CDR3 protein: CASRTGQKETQYF.

The chain uses TRBV7-9 and TRBJ2-7; TCRdb selects TRBD1, and the lack of DNA leaves this call unchecked. The CDR3 has 15 amino acids. Germline CDR1 is SEHNR and CDR2 is FQNEAQ (reference sequence). CDR3 loop: CASSLFGPIDYEQYF. The full variable domain, with the rest looked up from reference TRBV7-9 and TRBJ2-7, is DTGVSQNPRHKITKRGQNVTFRCDPISEHNRLYWYRQTLGQGPEFLTYFQNEAQLEKSRLLSDRFSAERPKGSFSTLEIQRTEQGDSAMYLCASSLFGPIDYEQYFGPGTRLTVT.

The chain joins TRBV5-1 to TRBJ2-6; as DNA is missing, the TRBD2 call by TCRdb cannot be tested. Germline V gives CDR1 SGHRS, CDR2 YFSETQ. The CDR3 runs to 22 residues. The CDR3 protein is CASSLKASGGAAPLSGANVLTF.